The clone carrying this T cell receptor (beta chain) showed up just a few times. The antigen is unknown. The study ran its PCR with 60 Vbeta and 13 Jbeta primers. Sequencing was performed with immunoSEQ multiplex PCR; in TCRdb, only in-frame clones are kept and a portion is missing. The data show 200,000 or so clones, with roughly four fifths seen just once and around 2.1% held by the top ten. This sample was taken from a study of cytomegalovirus exposure and HLA in healthy donors. Study context: Inside one of the first data releases sat 75 million to 100 million unique TCRs taken from HLA-typed donors.

The CDR3 is 12 residues long. Germline V gives CDR1 GTSNPN, CDR2 SVGIG (reference sequence). Trimming pared 6 bases from V and 2 bases from J, leaving 10 bases between. Study-level findings and limits: Being productive about 87% or about 30% of the time was typical of most TCR beta V segments in an earlier analysis.

The clonotype comes from a young woman in good health and CMV-seropositive. The chain uses TRBV30 and TRBJ2-5, with a possible D match to TRBD1 (6 bases). Specimen: PBMCs. Here the CDR3 reads CACRTAQETQYF. CDR3 bases: TGTGCCTGCAGGACAGCGCAAGAGACCCAGTACTTC. The variable domain in full, with the rest retrieved from reference TRBV30 and TRBJ2-5, is SQTIHQWPATLVQPVGSPLSLECTVEGTSNPNLYWYRQAAGRGLQLLFYSVGIGQISSEVPQNLSASRPQDRQFILSSKKLLLSDSGFYLCACRTAQETQYFGPGTRLLVL.